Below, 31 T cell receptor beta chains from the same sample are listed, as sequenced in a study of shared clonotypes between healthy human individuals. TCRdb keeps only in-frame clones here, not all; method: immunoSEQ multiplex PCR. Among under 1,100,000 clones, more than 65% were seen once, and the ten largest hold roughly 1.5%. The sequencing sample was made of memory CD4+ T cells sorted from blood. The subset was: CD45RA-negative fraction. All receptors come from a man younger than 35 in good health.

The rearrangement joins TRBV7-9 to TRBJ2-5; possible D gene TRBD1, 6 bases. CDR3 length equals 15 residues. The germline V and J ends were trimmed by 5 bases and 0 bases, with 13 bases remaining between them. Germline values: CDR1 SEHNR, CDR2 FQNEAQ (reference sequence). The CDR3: CASSLAQGDQETQYF. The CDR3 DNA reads TGTGCCAGCAGCCTCGCACAGGGAGACCAAGAGACCCAGTACTTC.

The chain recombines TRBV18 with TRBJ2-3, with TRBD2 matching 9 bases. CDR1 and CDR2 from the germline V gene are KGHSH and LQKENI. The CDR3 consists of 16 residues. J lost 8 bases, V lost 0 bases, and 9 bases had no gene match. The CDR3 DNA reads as TGTGCCAGCTCACCACCGACGGCGGGGGGGGGCCGTACGCAGTATTTT. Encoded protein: CASSPPTAGGGRTQYF.

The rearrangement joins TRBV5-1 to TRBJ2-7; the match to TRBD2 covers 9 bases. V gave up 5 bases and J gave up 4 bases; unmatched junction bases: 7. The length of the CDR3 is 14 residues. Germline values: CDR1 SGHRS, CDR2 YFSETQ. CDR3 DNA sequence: TGCGCCAGCAGGCTAGCGGGGAGGTGGTACGAGCAGTACTTC. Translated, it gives CASRLAGRWYEQYF.

The CDR3 loop reads CASSADTGTNEKLFF. In DNA form, the CDR3 reads TGTGCCAGCAGCGCCGACACTGGGACTAATGAAAAACTGTTTTTT. The gene calls are TRBV7-8 and TRBJ1-4; no clear D gene. The CDR3 totals 15 residues. V dropped 5 bases and J dropped 2 bases, with 12 bases sitting between them. Per the germline V gene, CDR1 is SGHVS and CDR2 is FQNEAQ.

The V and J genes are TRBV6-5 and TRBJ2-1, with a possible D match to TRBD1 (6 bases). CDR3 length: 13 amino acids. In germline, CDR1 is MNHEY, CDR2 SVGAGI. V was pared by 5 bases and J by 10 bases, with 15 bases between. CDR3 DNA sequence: TGTGCCAGCAGTCCATCCCAGGGGTGGGAGCAGTTCTTC. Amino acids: CASSPSQGWEQFF.

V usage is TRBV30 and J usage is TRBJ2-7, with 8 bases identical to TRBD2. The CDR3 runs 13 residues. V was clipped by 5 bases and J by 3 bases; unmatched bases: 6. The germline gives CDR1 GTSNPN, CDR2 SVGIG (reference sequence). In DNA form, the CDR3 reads TGTGCCTGGCGGCCGGGAGGGATCTACGAGCAGTACTTC. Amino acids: CAWRPGGIYEQYF.

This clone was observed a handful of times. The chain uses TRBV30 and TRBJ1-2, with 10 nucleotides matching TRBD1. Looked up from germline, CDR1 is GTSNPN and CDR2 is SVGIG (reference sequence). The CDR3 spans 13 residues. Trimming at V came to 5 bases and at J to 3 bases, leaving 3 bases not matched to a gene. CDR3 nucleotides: TGTGCCTGGTGGGACAGGGGATACTATGGCTACACCTTC. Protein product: CAWWDRGYYGYTF.

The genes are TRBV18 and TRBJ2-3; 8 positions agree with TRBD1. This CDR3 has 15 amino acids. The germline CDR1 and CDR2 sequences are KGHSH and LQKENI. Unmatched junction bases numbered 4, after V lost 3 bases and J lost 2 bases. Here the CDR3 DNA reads TGTGCCAGCTCACCTGGGGACAGGAACACAGATACGCAGTATTTT. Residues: CASSPGDRNTDTQYF.

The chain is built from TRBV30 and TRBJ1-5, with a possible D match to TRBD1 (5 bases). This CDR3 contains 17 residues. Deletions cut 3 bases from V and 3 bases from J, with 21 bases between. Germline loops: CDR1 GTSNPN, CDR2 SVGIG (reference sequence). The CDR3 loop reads CAWSLGGGTFFNQPQHF. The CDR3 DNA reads TGTGCCTGGAGCCTTGGGGGAGGGACCTTCTTCAATCAGCCCCAGCATTTT.

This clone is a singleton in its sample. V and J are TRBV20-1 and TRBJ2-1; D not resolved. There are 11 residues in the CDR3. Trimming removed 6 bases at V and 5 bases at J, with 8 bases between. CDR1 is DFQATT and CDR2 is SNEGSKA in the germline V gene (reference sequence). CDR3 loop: CSAKVNNEQFF. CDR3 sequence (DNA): TGCAGTGCGAAGGTAAACAATGAGCAGTTCTTC.

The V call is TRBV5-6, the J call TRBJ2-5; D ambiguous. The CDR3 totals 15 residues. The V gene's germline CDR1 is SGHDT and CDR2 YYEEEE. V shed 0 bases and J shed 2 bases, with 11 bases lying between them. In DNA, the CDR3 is TGTGCCAGCAGCTTGGGATTGACCGGTCAAGAGACCCAGTACTTC. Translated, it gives CASSLGLTGQETQYF.

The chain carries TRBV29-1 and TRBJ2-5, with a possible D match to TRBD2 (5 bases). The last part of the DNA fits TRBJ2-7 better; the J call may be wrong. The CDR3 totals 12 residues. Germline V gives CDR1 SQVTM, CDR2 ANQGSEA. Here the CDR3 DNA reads TGCAGCGTTGAAGTGACTACGTACGAGCAGTACTTC. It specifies CSVEVTTYEQYF.

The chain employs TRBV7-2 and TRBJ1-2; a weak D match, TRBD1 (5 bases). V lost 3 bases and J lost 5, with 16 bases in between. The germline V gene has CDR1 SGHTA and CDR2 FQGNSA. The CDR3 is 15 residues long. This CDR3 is CASSLTGAGLYGYTF. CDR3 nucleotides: TGTGCCAGCAGCTTGACCGGGGCGGGACTATATGGCTACACCTTC.

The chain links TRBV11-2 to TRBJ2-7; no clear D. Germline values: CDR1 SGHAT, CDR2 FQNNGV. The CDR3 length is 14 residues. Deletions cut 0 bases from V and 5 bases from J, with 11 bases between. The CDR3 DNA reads TGTGCCAGCAGCTTAGATCTAAGAGCCCACGAGCAGTACTTC. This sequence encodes CASSLDLRAHEQYF.

The DNA of the CDR3 is TGTGCCTGGACGGGACGGAGAAATGGAAACACCATATATTTT. This codes for CAWTGRRNGNTIYF. This chain links TRBV30 with TRBJ1-3; possible D gene TRBD1, 5 bases. Germline values: CDR1 GTSNPN, CDR2 SVGIG (reference sequence). Trimming took off 4 bases at V and 3 bases at J, with 13 bases between the two ends. The CDR3 is 14 amino acids.

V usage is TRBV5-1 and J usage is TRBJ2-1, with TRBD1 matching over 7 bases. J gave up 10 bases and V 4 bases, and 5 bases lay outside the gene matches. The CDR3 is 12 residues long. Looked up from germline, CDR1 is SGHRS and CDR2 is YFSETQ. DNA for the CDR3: TGCGCCAGCAGCCTAACAGGGGTCGAGCAGTTCTTC. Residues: CASSLTGVEQFF.

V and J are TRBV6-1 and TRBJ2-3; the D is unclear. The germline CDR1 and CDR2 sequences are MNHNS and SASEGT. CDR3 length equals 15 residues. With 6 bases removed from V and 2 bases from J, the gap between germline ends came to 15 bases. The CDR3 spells CASSGSRRDTDTQYF. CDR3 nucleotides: TGTGCCAGCAGCGGATCCCGGCGTGACACAGATACGCAGTATTTT.

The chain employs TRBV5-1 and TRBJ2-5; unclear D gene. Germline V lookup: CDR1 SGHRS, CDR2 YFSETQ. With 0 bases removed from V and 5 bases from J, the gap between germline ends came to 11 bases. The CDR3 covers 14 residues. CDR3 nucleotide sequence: TGCGCCAGCAGCTTGGATGGGATGAAGGAGACCCAGTACTTC. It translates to CASSLDGMKETQYF.

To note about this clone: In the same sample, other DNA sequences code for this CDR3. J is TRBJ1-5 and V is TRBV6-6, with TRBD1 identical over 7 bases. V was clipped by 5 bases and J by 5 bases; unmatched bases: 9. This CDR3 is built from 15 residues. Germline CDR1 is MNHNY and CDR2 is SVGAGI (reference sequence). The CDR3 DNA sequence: TGTGCCAGCAGTCGAGACAGGGCGGGGGATCAGCCCCAGCATTTT. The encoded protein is CASSRDRAGDQPQHF.

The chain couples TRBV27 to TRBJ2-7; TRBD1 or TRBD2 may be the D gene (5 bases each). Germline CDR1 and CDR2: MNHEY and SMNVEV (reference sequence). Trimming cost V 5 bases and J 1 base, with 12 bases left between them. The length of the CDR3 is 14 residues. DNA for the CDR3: TGTGCCAGCAGTCCGTGGGACGGATCCTACGAGCAGTACTTC. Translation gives CASSPWDGSYEQYF.

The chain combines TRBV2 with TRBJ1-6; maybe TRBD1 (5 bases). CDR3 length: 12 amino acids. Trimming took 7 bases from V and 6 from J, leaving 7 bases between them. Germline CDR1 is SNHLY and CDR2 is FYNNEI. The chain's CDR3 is CASTRGNSPLHF. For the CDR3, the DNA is TGTGCCAGCACGAGGGGTAATTCACCCCTCCACTTT.

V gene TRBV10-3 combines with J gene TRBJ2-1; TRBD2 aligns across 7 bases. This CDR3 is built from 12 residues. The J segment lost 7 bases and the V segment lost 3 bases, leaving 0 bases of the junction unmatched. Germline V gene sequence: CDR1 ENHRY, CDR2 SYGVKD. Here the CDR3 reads CAISELANEQFF. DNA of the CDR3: TGTGCCATCAGTGAACTAGCGAATGAGCAGTTCTTC.

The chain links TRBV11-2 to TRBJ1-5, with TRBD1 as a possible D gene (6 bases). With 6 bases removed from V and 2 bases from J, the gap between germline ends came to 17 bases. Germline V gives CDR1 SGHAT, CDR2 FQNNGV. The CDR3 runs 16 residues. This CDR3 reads CASRPEQGYRNQPQHF. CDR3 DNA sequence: TGTGCCAGCAGACCAGAACAGGGATATCGCAATCAGCCCCAGCATTTT.

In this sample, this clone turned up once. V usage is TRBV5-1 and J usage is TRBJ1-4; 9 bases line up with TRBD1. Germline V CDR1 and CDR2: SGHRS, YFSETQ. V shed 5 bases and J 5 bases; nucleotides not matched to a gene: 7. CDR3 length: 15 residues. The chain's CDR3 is CASSPGTGGNEKLFF. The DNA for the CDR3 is TGCGCCAGCAGTCCTGGTACAGGGGGCAATGAAAAACTGTTTTTT. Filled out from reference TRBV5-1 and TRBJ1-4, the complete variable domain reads KAGVTQTPRYLIKTRGQQVTLSCSPISGHRSVSWYQQTPGQGLQFLFEYFSETQRNKGNFPGRFSGRQFSNSRSEMNVSTLELGDSALYLCASSPGTGGNEKLFFGSGTQLSVL.

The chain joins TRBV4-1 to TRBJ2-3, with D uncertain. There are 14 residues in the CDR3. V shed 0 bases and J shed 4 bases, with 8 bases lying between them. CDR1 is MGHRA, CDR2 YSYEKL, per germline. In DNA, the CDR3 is TGCGCCAGCAGCCAAGATGGGGTTTCAGATACGCAGTATTTT. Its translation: CASSQDGVSDTQYF.

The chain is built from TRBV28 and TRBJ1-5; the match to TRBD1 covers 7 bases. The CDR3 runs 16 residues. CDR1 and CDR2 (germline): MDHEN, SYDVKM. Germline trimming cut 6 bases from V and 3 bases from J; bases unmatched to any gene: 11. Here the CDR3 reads CASSRRGDSLNQPQHF. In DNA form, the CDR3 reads TGTGCCAGCAGCAGGCGTGGGGACAGTCTCAATCAGCCCCAGCATTTT.

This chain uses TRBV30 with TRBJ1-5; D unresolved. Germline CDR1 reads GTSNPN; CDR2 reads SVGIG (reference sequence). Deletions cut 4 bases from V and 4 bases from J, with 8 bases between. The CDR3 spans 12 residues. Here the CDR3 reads CAWTKKNQPQHF. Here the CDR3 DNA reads TGTGCCTGGACGAAAAAAAATCAGCCCCAGCATTTT.

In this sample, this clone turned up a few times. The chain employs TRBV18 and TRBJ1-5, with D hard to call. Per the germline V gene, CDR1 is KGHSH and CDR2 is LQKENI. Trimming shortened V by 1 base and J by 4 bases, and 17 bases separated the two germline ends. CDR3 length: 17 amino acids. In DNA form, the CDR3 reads TGTGCCAGCTCACCACAACAGATAGTAGCGGGGAATCAGCCCCAGCATTTT. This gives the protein CASSPQQIVAGNQPQHF.

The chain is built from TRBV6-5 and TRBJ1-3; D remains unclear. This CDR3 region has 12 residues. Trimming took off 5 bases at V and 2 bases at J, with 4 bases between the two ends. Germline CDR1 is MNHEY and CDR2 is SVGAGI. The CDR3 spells CASSPAGNTIYF. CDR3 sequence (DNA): TGTGCCAGCAGTCCTGCTGGAAACACCATATATTTT.

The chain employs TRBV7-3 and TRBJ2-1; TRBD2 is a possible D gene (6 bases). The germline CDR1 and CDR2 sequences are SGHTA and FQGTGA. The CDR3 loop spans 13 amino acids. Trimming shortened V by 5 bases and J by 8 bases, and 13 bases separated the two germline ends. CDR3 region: CASSLLGRYEQFF. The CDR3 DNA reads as TGTGCCAGCAGCCTACTCGGGAGATATGAGCAGTTCTTC. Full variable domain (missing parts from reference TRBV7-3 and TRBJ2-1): GAGVSQTPSNKVTEKGKYVELRCDPISGHTALYWYRQSLGQGPEFLIYFQGTGAADDSGLPNDRFFAVRPEGSVSTLKIQRTERGDSAVYLCASSLLGRYEQFFGPGTRLTVL.

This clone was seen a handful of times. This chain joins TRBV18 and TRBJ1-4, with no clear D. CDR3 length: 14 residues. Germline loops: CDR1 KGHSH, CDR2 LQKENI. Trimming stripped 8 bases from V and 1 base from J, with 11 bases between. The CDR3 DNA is TGTGCCAGCCGCCCGGGGTTAACTAATGAAAAACTGTTTTTT. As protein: CASRPGLTNEKLFF. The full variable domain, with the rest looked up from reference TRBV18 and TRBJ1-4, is NAGVMQNPRHLVRRRGQEARLRCSPMKGHSHVYWYRQLPEEGLKFMVYLQKENIIDESGMPKERFSAEFPKEGPSILRIQQVVRGDSAAYFCASRPGLTNEKLFFGSGTQLSVL.